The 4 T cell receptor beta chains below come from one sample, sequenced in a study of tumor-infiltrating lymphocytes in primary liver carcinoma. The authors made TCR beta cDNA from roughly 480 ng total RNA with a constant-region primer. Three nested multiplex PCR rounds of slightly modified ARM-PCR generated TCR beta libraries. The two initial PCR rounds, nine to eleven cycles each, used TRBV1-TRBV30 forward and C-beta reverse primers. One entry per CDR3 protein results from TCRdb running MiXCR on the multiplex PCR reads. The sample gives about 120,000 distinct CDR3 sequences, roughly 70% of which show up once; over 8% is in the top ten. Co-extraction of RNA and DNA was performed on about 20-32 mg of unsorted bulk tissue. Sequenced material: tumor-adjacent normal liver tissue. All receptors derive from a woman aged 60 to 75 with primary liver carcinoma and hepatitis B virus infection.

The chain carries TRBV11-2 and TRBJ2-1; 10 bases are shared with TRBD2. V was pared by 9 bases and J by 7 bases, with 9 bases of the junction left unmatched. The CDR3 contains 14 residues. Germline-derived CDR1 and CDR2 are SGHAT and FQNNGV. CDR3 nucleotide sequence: TGTGCCAGTGTAGGGATTAGCGGGAGGAATGAGCAGTTCTTC. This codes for CASVGISGRNEQFF. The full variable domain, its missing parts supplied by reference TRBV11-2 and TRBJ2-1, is EAGVAQSPRYKIIEKRQSVAFWCNPISGHATLYWYQQILGQGPKLLIQFQNNGVVDDSQLPKDRFSAERLKGVDSTLKIQPAKLEDSAVYLCASVGISGRNEQFFGPGTRLTVL.

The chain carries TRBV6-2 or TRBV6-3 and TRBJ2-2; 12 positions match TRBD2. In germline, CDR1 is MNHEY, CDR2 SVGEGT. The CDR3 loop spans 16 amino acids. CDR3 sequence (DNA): TGTGCTGGCAGTTATCCTAGCGGGAGGGCCAAGGGGGAGCTGTTTTTT. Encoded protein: CAGSYPSGRAKGELFF.

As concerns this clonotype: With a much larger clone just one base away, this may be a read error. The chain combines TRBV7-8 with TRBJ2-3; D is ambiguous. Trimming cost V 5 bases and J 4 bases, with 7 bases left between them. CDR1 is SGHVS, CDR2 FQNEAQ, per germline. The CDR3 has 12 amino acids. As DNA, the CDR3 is TGTGCCAGCAGCCTGAGCGCAGATACGCAGTATTTT. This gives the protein CASSLSADTQYF.

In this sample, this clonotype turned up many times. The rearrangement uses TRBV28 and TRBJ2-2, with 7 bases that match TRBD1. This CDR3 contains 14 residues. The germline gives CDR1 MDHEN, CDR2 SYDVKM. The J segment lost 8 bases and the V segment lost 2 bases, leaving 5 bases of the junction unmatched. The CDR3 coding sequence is TGTGCCAGCAGTTTAGAGGGGGCGGCGGGGGAGCTGTTTTTT. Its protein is CASSLEGAAGELFF. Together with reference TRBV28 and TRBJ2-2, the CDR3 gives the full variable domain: DVKVTQSSRYLVKRTGEKVFLECVQDMDHENMFWYRQDPGLGLRLIYFSYDVKMKEKGDIPEGYSVSREKKERFSLILESASTNQTSMYLCASSLEGAAGELFFGEGSRLTVL.